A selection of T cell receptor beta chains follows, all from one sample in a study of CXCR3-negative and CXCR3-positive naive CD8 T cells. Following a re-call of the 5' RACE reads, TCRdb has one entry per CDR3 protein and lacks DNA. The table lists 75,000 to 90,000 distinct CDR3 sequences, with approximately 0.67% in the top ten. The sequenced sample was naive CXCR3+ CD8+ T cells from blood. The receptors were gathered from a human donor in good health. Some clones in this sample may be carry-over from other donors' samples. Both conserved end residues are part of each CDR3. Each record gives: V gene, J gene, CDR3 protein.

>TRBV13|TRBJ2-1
CASIRSGSIYNEQFF
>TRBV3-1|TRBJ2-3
CASSQTTSGITLTDTQYF
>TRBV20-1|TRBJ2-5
CSADPPVGTGLETQYF
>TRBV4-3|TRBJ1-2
CASSQETATRGGYTF
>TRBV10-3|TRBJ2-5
CAISDDRSKETQYF
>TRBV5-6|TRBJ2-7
CASSLGGRLYEQYF
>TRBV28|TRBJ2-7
CASSFLGLAGVVEQYF
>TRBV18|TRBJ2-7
CASSLPGSHEQYF
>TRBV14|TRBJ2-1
CASSQETGGDNEQFF
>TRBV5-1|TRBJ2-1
CASSLEGSLQFF
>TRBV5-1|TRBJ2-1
CASSSGTGPYSEQFF
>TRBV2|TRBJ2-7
CASSLSRDYYEQYF
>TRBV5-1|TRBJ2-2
CASSLRVEDTGELFF
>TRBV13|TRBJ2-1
CASSPRGVKGEQFF
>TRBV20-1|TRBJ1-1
CSARTGGWDAFF
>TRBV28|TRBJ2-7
CASSPDGDEQYF
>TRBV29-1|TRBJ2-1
CSVEEWTGVRQFF
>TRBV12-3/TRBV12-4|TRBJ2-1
CASTSGGVEQFF
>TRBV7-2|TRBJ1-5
CASSLLEYGCNQPQHF
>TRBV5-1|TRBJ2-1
CASRSTSGRYNEQFF
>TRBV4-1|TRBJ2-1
CASSPGTGNEQFF
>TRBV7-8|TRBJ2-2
CASSLPYTGELFF
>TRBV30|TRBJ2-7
CAWTEGRGSYEQYF
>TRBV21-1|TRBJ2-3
CATYQGSRLRRVDPTDTQYF
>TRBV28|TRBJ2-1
CASSSEQGYYNEQFF
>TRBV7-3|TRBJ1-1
CASSPRRQEHFLNTEAFF
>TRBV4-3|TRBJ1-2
CASSQQGGTGYTF
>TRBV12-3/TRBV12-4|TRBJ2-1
CASTRPGDNEQFF
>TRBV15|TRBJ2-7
CATSRERGLLEQYF
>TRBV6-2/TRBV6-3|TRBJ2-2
CASSPPLDTGELFF
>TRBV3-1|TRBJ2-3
CASSRDPTPTDTQYF
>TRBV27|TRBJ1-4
CASSTYREGVEKLFF
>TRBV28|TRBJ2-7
CASSFPRGTYEQYF
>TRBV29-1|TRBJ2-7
CSVVDPGTPNYEQYF
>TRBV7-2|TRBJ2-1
CASSQRGGFYNEQFF
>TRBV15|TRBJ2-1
CATSRVSSGGANEQFF
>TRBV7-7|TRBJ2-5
CASSLSPLVEETQYF
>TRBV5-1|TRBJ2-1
CASSPWTASDEQFF
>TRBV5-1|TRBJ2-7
CASSPGTPYEQYF
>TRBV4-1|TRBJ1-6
CASSQHIQGIGSPLHF
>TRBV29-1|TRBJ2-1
CSDRDTFMGEQFF
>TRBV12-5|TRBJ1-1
CASGYTGGYGENTEAFF
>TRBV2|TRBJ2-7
CASSDPRVSSYEQYF
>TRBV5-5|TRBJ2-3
CASSLLDTQYF